A single sample gave rise to the 9 T cell receptor beta chains below, sequenced in a study of T cell repertoires in cytomegalovirus infection. MiXCR was run by TCRdb on the reads, yielding one entry per CDR3 protein. In the table there are roughly 120,000 distinct CDR3 sequences, approximately 28% of which are singletons. The antigens of these receptors remain unknown. Sequencing used CD8+ T cells from cultured PBMCs, obtained from culture after CMV antigen stimulation. The source of these receptors is a human donor in good health (CMV status not recorded). Some clones in this sample may be carry-over from other donors' samples.

This clonotype occurred many times. This rearrangement joins TRBV7-6 to TRBJ2-3; D not certain. Germline V CDR1 and CDR2: SGHVS, FNYEAQ. Deletions cut 3 bases from V and 0 bases from J, with 4 bases between. The CDR3 covers 13 residues. CDR3 residues: CASSLDSTDTQYF. Here the CDR3 DNA reads TGTGCCAGCAGCTTGGACAGCACAGATACGCAGTATTTT.

The V call is TRBV5-6, the J call TRBJ2-1; a weak D match, TRBD1 (5 bases). Trimming shortened V by 0 bases and J by 8 bases, and 15 bases separated the two germline ends. CDR1 is SGHDT and CDR2 is YYEEEE in the germline V gene. The CDR3 runs to 15 residues. This chain's CDR3 is CASSLGGGAWDEQFF. CDR3 DNA sequence: TGTGCCAGCAGCTTGGGGGGCGGTGCTTGGGATGAGCAGTTCTTC.

This rearrangement joins TRBV7-6 to TRBJ2-5; D is unclear. Trimming removed 2 bases at V and 4 bases at J, with 2 bases between. CDR1 is SGHVS, CDR2 FNYEAQ, per germline. The CDR3 totals 11 residues. Here the CDR3 DNA reads TGTGCCAGCAGCTTATTAGAGACCCAGTACTTC. Protein: CASSLLETQYF.

The gene calls are TRBV12-3 or TRBV12-4 and TRBJ2-7; TRBD1 agrees at 12 bases. The CDR3 loop spans 13 amino acids. The V and J ends lost 8 bases and 3 bases, in that order; junction bases with no gene match: 2. CDR3 nucleotide sequence: TGTGCCAGCCGGGACAGGGGGCTCTACGAGCAGTACTTC. Its translation is CASRDRGLYEQYF.

This clonotype was seen only a few times. The J gene is TRBJ2-5, the V gene TRBV10-3; D might be TRBD1 or TRBD2, each matching 5 bases. The V end lost 10 bases, the J end lost 5 bases, and 14 bases lay between the germline ends. CDR1 is ENHRY, CDR2 SYGVKD, per germline. The CDR3 contains 12 residues. The CDR3 reads CATGDLRETQYF. The CDR3 bases are TGTGCCACTGGGGACCTCCGTGAGACCCAGTACTTC.

V and J are TRBV6-6 and TRBJ1-4; a possible D gene is TRBD1 (6 bases). Trimming removed 6 bases at V and 0 bases at J, with 11 bases between. The CDR3 length is 15 residues. Germline lookup yields CDR1 MNHNY and CDR2 SVGAGI (reference sequence). CDR3 in amino acids: CASSLEGATNEKLFF. The CDR3 nucleotides read TGTGCCAGCAGCCTAGAGGGGGCAACTAATGAAAAACTGTTTTTT.

This clonotype was detected only a few times. CDR3 amino acids: CASSLPSGGRDEQFF. The CDR3 coding sequence is TGTGCCAGCAGTTTACCTAGCGGGGGCAGGGATGAGCAGTTCTTC. The rearrangement links TRBV12-3 or TRBV12-4 to TRBJ2-1, with 10 bases identical to TRBD2. Germline trimming cut 2 bases from V and 8 bases from J; bases unmatched to any gene: 6. The length of the CDR3 is 15 residues.

The CDR3 reads CASTGQGVEKLFF. The CDR3 DNA reads as TGTGCCAGCACCGGACAGGGGGTGGAAAAACTGTTTTTT. The chain couples TRBV27 to TRBJ1-4; 10 bases are shared with TRBD1. Per the germline V gene, CDR1 is MNHEY and CDR2 is SMNVEV (reference sequence). Trimming removed 7 bases from V and 8 bases from J; junction bases left unmatched: 4. The CDR3 covers 13 residues.

This clonotype was counted a few times. The chain employs TRBV27 and TRBJ2-5, with 7 bases fitting TRBD2. The CDR3 runs to 15 residues. The V and J ends lost 3 bases and 2 bases, in that order; junction bases with no gene match: 6. CDR1 MNHEY and CDR2 SMNVEV come from the germline V gene (reference sequence). The CDR3 DNA is TGTGCCAGCAGTTTGGGGGTTAGCGGGCAAGAGACCCAGTACTTC. Its translation: CASSLGVSGQETQYF.